Listed here are 25 T cell receptor beta chains from one sample, sequenced in a study of shared clonotypes between healthy human individuals. The naive CD8 fraction comprised CD45RO-negative cells positively selected for CCR7 and excluded terminally differentiated effector memory CD45RA+ cells. Assay: immunoSEQ multiplex PCR; the TCRdb copy retains only in-frame clones and omits some. The repertoire holds about 2 million clones, with just under 95% as singletons. The sequenced sample consisted of naive CD8+ T cells sorted from blood. These receptors all come from a man aged 18 to 29 in good health.

The J gene is TRBJ2-2, the V gene TRBV9; 9 bases are shared with TRBD1. The V and J ends lost 3 bases and 3 bases, in that order; junction bases with no gene match: 12. The CDR3 is 18 amino acids. The germline V gene encodes CDR1 SGDLS and CDR2 YYNGEE. The CDR3 sequence: CASSAPSGTGLDTGELFF. The CDR3 nucleotides are TGTGCCAGCAGCGCGCCCTCCGGGACAGGGCTAGACACCGGGGAGCTGTTTTTT.

The V call is TRBV30, the J call TRBJ2-1, with TRBD1 matching over 11 bases. Germline-derived CDR1 and CDR2 are GTSNPN and SVGIG (reference sequence). Trimming cost V 0 bases and J 3 bases; bases outside gene matches: 16. The CDR3 consists of 20 residues. The CDR3 loop reads CAWSVLRYPGQGGSYNEQFF. CDR3 coding DNA: TGTGCCTGGAGTGTACTTAGGTATCCGGGACAGGGGGGAAGCTACAATGAGCAGTTCTTC.

The chain carries TRBV11-2 and TRBJ1-2, with 7 bases that match TRBD1. J gave up 6 bases and V 0 bases, and 7 bases lay outside the gene matches. In germline, CDR1 is SGHAT, CDR2 FQNNGV. This CDR3 comprises 15 residues. The CDR3 protein is CASSLDPGQPHGYTF. CDR3 sequence (DNA): TGTGCCAGCAGCTTAGATCCGGGACAGCCTCATGGCTACACCTTC.

The CDR3 loop is CASSLASGGPWYEQYF. For the CDR3, the DNA is TGTGCCAGCAGCTTGGCTAGCGGGGGTCCTTGGTACGAGCAGTACTTC. J is TRBJ2-7 and V is TRBV5-6, with TRBD2 identical over 10 bases. The junction had 7 bases not matched to a gene; V was cut back by 0 bases and J by 4 bases. The germline V gene has CDR1 SGHDT and CDR2 YYEEEE. CDR3 length: 16 residues.

The CDR3 loop reads CATNSGMNTEAFF. In nucleotides, the CDR3 is TGTGCCACCAATTCGGGTATGAACACTGAAGCTTTCTTT. The V and J genes are TRBV2 and TRBJ1-1; no clear D gene. This CDR3 is built from 13 residues. Germline V CDR1 and CDR2: SNHLY, FYNNEI. V lost 10 bases and J 0 bases, leaving 12 bases between the germline ends.

V and J are TRBV30 and TRBJ2-7; tentatively, D is TRBD2 (7 bases). Germline V gene data show CDR1 as GTSNPN and CDR2 as SVGIG (reference sequence). The CDR3 totals 12 residues. V lost 8 bases and J 6 bases, leaving 17 bases between the germline ends. The CDR3 loop reads CALMWGGGEQYF. The DNA of the CDR3 is TGTGCCCTCATGTGGGGGGGCGGCGAGCAGTACTTC.

The chain links TRBV27 to TRBJ2-7; 9 nucleotides match TRBD1. J lost 4 bases, V lost 6 bases, and 16 bases had no gene match. There are 17 residues in the CDR3. Germline CDR1 and CDR2: MNHEY and SMNVEV (reference sequence). The CDR3 sequence is CASSPGVGTGSLYEQYF. CDR3 DNA: TGTGCCAGCAGCCCCGGCGTTGGGACAGGGTCTTTATACGAGCAGTACTTC.

A word on this clone: Other DNA sequences of this sample code for an identical CDR3. The J gene is TRBJ1-1, the V gene TRBV9; D uncertain. Germline CDR1 SGDLS, CDR2 YYNGEE. Trimming cost V 0 bases and J 0 bases, with 6 bases left between them. The CDR3 has 14 amino acids. The CDR3: CASSVEAVNTEAFF. The CDR3 bases are TGTGCCAGCAGCGTAGAAGCCGTGAACACTGAAGCTTTCTTT.

The CDR3 DNA reads TGTGCCAGCAGCTTAGATAGGTGGACTACCTACGAGCAGTACTTC. Residues: CASSLDRWTTYEQYF. This chain uses TRBV11-2 with TRBJ2-7; possibly TRBD2 for D (6 bases). CDR1 is SGHAT, CDR2 FQNNGV, per germline. This CDR3 has 15 amino acids. Trimming took 0 bases from V and 2 from J, leaving 11 bases between them.

The chain carries TRBV10-1 and TRBJ2-3, with D unresolved. Germline loops: CDR1 WNHNN, CDR2 SYGVQD (reference sequence). The CDR3 is 13 amino acids. Trimming shortened V by 6 bases and J by 4 bases, and 11 bases separated the two germline ends. In DNA, the CDR3 is TGCGCCAGCAGCGAAACCCTGTCAGATACGCAGTATTTT. As protein: CASSETLSDTQYF.

This chain connects TRBV4-3 to TRBJ2-1, with D hard to call. This CDR3 is 13 amino acids long. Germline CDR1 reads LGHNA; CDR2 reads YSLEER. V lost 0 bases to trimming and J lost 8 bases, with 8 bases between them. The CDR3 loop is CASSQEYYDEQFF. CDR3 bases: TGCGCCAGCAGCCAAGAATACTATGATGAGCAGTTCTTC.

This CDR3 reads CASSPSLTGTGELFF. The CDR3 bases are TGTGCCAGCAGCCCTTCCCTGACTGGCACCGGGGAGCTGTTTTTT. The rearrangement uses TRBV14 and TRBJ2-2, with D hard to call. The length of the CDR3 is 15 residues. In germline, CDR1 is SGHDN, CDR2 FVKESK. V was clipped by 4 bases and J by 4 bases, with 13 bases between them.

The rearrangement joins TRBV6-5 to TRBJ1-6; D might be TRBD1 (5 bases). The CDR3 has 13 residues. Germline CDR1 is MNHEY and CDR2 is SVGAGI. The germline V and J ends were trimmed by 0 bases and 10 bases, with 7 bases remaining between them. CDR3 sequence: CASSYSGASPLHF. The CDR3 bases are TGTGCCAGCAGTTACTCCGGGGCCTCACCCCTCCACTTT.

The chain carries TRBV30 and TRBJ2-1, with 10 positions matching TRBD1. J gave up 7 bases and V 8 bases, and 14 bases lay outside the gene matches. The germline gives CDR1 GTSNPN, CDR2 SVGIG (reference sequence). The CDR3 has 15 amino acids. The CDR3 sequence is CARIDRGRGWNEQFF. In DNA form, the CDR3 reads TGTGCCCGAATAGACAGGGGGCGCGGGTGGAATGAGCAGTTCTTC.

The V gene is TRBV4-1, the J gene TRBJ1-4, with 7 bases that match TRBD1. Germline-derived CDR1 and CDR2 are MGHRA and YSYEKL. Germline trimming cut 3 bases from V and 8 bases from J; bases unmatched to any gene: 6. The CDR3 has 14 amino acids. In DNA form, the CDR3 reads TGCGCCAGCAGCCATTTCGGACAGGAGGAAAAACTGTTTTTT. Translated, it gives CASSHFGQEEKLFF.

The chain couples TRBV5-6 to TRBJ1-1; no clear D gene. The CDR3 sequence is 13 residues long. Germline CDR1 is SGHDT and CDR2 is YYEEEE. The V end lost 1 base, the J end lost 1 base, and 5 bases lay between the germline ends. The CDR3 protein is CASSLMENTEAFF. For the CDR3, the DNA is TGTGCCAGCAGCTTGATGGAGAACACTGAAGCTTTCTTT.

A word on this clone: The sample holds other DNA sequences that translate to the same CDR3. This chain joins TRBV7-9 and TRBJ1-1; a weak D match, TRBD1 (5 bases). From germline, CDR1 is SEHNR and CDR2 FQNEAQ (reference sequence). The ends were cut back, 1 base at V and 5 bases at J, with 11 bases in the middle. The CDR3 consists of 14 residues. The CDR3 region is CASSLVQGGTEAFF. The CDR3 DNA follows: TGTGCCAGCAGCTTAGTCCAGGGAGGGACTGAAGCTTTCTTT.

This clone has a single count. The chain employs TRBV27 and TRBJ2-2, with TRBD1 identical over 9 bases. V lost 7 bases and J lost 7; bases outside the gene matches: 10. The CDR3 has 15 residues. Germline assignment: CDR1 MNHEY and CDR2 SMNVEV (reference sequence). This chain's CDR3 is CASTLGQGANGELFF. The DNA of the CDR3 is TGTGCCAGCACCCTGGGACAGGGTGCGAACGGGGAGCTGTTTTTT.

J is TRBJ1-5 and V is TRBV28; no reliable D call. The CDR3 runs 19 residues. Germline values: CDR1 MDHEN, CDR2 SYDVKM. Trimming stripped 1 base from V and 0 bases from J, with 19 bases between. The CDR3 loop is CASSLSPWRETYSNQPQHF. The CDR3 region has the DNA TGTGCCAGCAGTTTATCCCCTTGGAGGGAAACTTATAGCAATCAGCCCCAGCATTTT. The entire variable domain, with the rest obtained from reference TRBV28 and TRBJ1-5, is as follows: DVKVTQSSRYLVKRTGEKVFLECVQDMDHENMFWYRQDPGLGLRLIYFSYDVKMKEKGDIPEGYSVSREKKERFSLILESASTNQTSMYLCASSLSPWRETYSNQPQHFGDGTRLSIL.

V usage is TRBV6-6 and J usage is TRBJ1-3; D is unclear. In germline, CDR1 is MNHNY, CDR2 SVGAGI (reference sequence). The CDR3 is 15 amino acids. Trimming removed 5 bases at V and 4 bases at J, with 15 bases between. CDR3 residues: CASSRLPGYGNTIYF. CDR3 sequence (DNA): TGTGCCAGCAGTCGCTTACCGGGGTACGGAAACACCATATATTTT.

The rearrangement uses TRBV4-1 and TRBJ2-7, with unresolved D. Germline CDR1 reads MGHRA; CDR2 reads YSYEKL. The CDR3 runs 16 residues. Trimming took 0 bases from V and 3 from J, leaving 15 bases between them. The CDR3: CASSQDLVGPGYEQYF. CDR3 sequence (DNA): TGCGCCAGCAGCCAAGATCTGGTAGGTCCTGGCTACGAGCAGTACTTC.

The chain couples TRBV4-1 to TRBJ2-5; D is undetermined. In germline, CDR1 is MGHRA, CDR2 YSYEKL. The CDR3 contains 16 residues. V dropped 1 base and J dropped 2 bases, with 14 bases sitting between them. CDR3 amino acids: CASSQGAQTPQETQYF. CDR3 coding DNA: TGCGCCAGCAGCCAAGGGGCCCAAACACCTCAAGAGACCCAGTACTTC.

This chain connects TRBV10-3 to TRBJ1-5, with no clear D. This CDR3 has 13 residues. Trimming removed 5 bases at V and 4 bases at J, with 9 bases between. In germline, CDR1 is ENHRY, CDR2 SYGVKD. DNA for the CDR3: TGTGCCATCAGTCCCGACTATAATCAGCCCCAGCATTTT. This encodes CAISPDYNQPQHF.

This clone was counted a single time. The sample carries other DNA sequences with the same CDR3. As DNA, the CDR3 is TGTGCCAGCAGTGATGCTAACCAAGAGACCCAGTACTTC. It yields the protein CASSDANQETQYF. The chain has TRBV2 and TRBJ2-5; no definite D call. The V and J ends lost 3 bases and 0 bases respectively, with 5 bases between them. Looked up from germline, CDR1 is SNHLY and CDR2 is FYNNEI. The CDR3 runs 13 residues. The full variable domain, completed using reference TRBV2 and TRBJ2-5, is EPEVTQTPSHQVTQMGQEVILRCVPISNHLYFYWYRQILGQKVEFLVSFYNNEISEKSEIFDDQFSVERPDGSNFTLKIRSTKLEDSAMYFCASSDANQETQYFGPGTRLLVL.

V usage is TRBV27 and J usage is TRBJ2-7; TRBD2 matches 8 bases. After removal of 11 bases from V and 2 bases from J, the junction contained 5 bases not matched to a gene. This CDR3 region has 12 residues. Germline CDR1 and CDR2: MNHEY and SMNVEV (reference sequence). The CDR3 DNA sequence: TGTGCCTGTCCGGGAGGGACCTACGAGCAGTACTTC. It translates to CACPGGTYEQYF.